Shown below are 30 T cell receptor beta chains from a single sample sequenced in a study of T cell responses to AZD1222 COVID-19 vaccine. Produced via immunoSEQ multiplex PCR; TCRdb's table is partial and in-frame only. There are more than 75,000 clones in the sample; under 90% occur only once, and approximately 1.3% lies in the top ten. The sequencing here drew on peripheral blood, taken 28 days after the second AZD1222 dose. The receptors stem from an adult who received the AZD1222 COVID-19 vaccine.

This clone was counted between two and nine times. The V call is TRBV11-2, the J call TRBJ2-1; a weak D match, TRBD2 (5 bases). Trimming cost V 1 base and J 0 bases, with 19 bases left between them. The CDR3 is 19 amino acids. Germline values: CDR1 SGHAT, CDR2 FQNNGV. CDR3 in DNA: TGTGCCAGCAGCTTAGGGTACGGAGGAAATGTTCTCTCCTACAATGAGCAGTTCTTC. Translation gives CASSLGYGGNVLSYNEQFF.

The chain recombines TRBV28 with TRBJ1-1; tentatively, D is TRBD1 (5 bases). The CDR3 sequence is 16 residues long. Germline assignment: CDR1 MDHEN and CDR2 SYDVKM. V was pared by 1 base and J by 0 bases, with 12 bases between. CDR3 region: CASSLSGSPVNTEAFF. CDR3 nucleotides: TGTGCCAGCAGTTTATCAGGGTCCCCCGTGAACACTGAAGCTTTCTTT.

The gene calls are TRBV4-2 and TRBJ2-2; TRBD2 agrees at 12 bases. This CDR3 region has 18 residues. Germline assignment: CDR1 LGHNA and CDR2 YNFKEQ. Unmatched junction bases numbered 7, after V lost 2 bases and J lost 3 bases. The CDR3 DNA reads as TGTGCCAGCAGCCAAATGGGGGGACTAGCGGGTTACACCGGGGAGCTGTTTTTT. Translated: CASSQMGGLAGYTGELFF.

This sequence joins TRBV6-2 or TRBV6-3 and TRBJ2-3; 8 bases are a match to TRBD2. The CDR3 has 16 residues. CDR1 and CDR2 from the germline V gene are MNHEY and SVGEGT. The V and J ends lost 4 bases and 4 bases, in that order; junction bases with no gene match: 10. CDR3 region: CASSSRKAGVADTQYF. CDR3 nucleotides: TGTGCCAGCAGTTCCCGAAAAGCGGGAGTGGCAGATACGCAGTATTTT.

This clone was picked up one time. The chain is built from TRBV2 and TRBJ1-5, with D tentatively TRBD1 (6 bases). Germline V gives CDR1 SNHLY, CDR2 FYNNEI. V was trimmed by 7 bases and J by 7 bases, leaving 17 bases between them. The CDR3 consists of 14 residues. DNA for the CDR3: TGTGCCAGCATGGTCGGGGGGCGCGGCCAGCCCCAGCATTTT. As protein: CASMVGGRGQPQHF.

The chain couples TRBV2 to TRBJ2-7; TRBD1 or TRBD2 may be the D gene (8 bases each). Germline V gives CDR1 SNHLY, CDR2 FYNNEI. The CDR3 sequence is 14 residues long. The V gene lost 8 bases and the J gene lost 7 bases, with 21 bases spanning the gap. The CDR3 protein is CASGVAGQVWEQYF. The CDR3 nucleotides are TGTGCCAGCGGGGTAGCGGGACAGGTTTGGGAGCAGTACTTC.

The chain has TRBV28 and TRBJ1-2; no clear D. CDR3 length: 15 amino acids. Trimming left V 4 bases short and J 3 bases short, with 15 bases between. From germline, CDR1 is MDHEN and CDR2 SYDVKM. CDR3 amino acids: CASSSPLPQYYGYTF. For the CDR3, the DNA is TGTGCCAGCAGTTCCCCTCTCCCGCAGTACTATGGCTACACCTTC.

The chain couples TRBV14 to TRBJ2-4; TRBD2 matches 11 bases. Looked up from germline, CDR1 is SGHDN and CDR2 is FVKESK. V shed 1 base and J 9 bases; nucleotides not matched to a gene: 5. This CDR3 is built from 15 residues. The CDR3 reads CASSQVGLAGGIQYF. The CDR3 nucleotides read TGTGCCAGCAGCCAAGTCGGGCTAGCGGGAGGCATTCAGTACTTC.

This clone was detected only a few times. The chain has TRBV5-1 and TRBJ1-6; 8 bases are a match to TRBD1. CDR1 and CDR2 from the germline V gene are SGHRS and YFSETQ. CDR3 length: 14 residues. The J segment lost 10 bases and the V segment lost 0 bases, leaving 3 bases of the junction unmatched. The CDR3: CASSLGTGFSPLHF. The CDR3 DNA is TGCGCCAGCAGCTTGGGGACAGGGTTCTCACCCCTCCACTTT.

This sequence joins TRBV6-5 and TRBJ1-5, with D uncertain. Trimming removed 6 bases from V and 5 bases from J, with 11 bases in between. Germline V gives CDR1 MNHEY, CDR2 SVGAGI. The CDR3 has 13 residues. CDR3 loop: CASRGPGHQPQHF. DNA of the CDR3: TGTGCCAGCAGGGGCCCGGGCCATCAGCCCCAGCATTTT.

This sequence joins TRBV19 and TRBJ2-3; maybe TRBD1 (5 bases). Deletions cut 3 bases from V and 4 bases from J, with 8 bases between. Germline CDR1 reads LNHDA; CDR2 reads SQIVND (reference sequence). The CDR3 runs to 13 residues. The CDR3 loop is CASSIGAADTQYF. The CDR3 DNA is TGTGCCAGTAGTATTGGGGCGGCAGATACGCAGTATTTT.

The chain combines TRBV3-1 (or the pseudogene TRBV3-2) with TRBJ2-1; D might be TRBD1 (5 bases). CDR1 LGHDT and CDR2 YNNKEL come from the germline V gene (reference sequence). The length of the CDR3 is 16 residues. Trimming removed 3 bases at V and 1 base at J, with 13 bases between. Here the CDR3 DNA reads TGTGCCAGCAGCCACAAGGGGTTGTGGTCCTACAATGAGCAGTTCTTC. This gives the protein CASSHKGLWSYNEQFF.

The J gene is TRBJ1-3, the V gene TRBV19; 8 bases agree with TRBD1. V was clipped by 6 bases and J by 2 bases; unmatched bases: 3. This CDR3 comprises 14 residues. Germline V CDR1 and CDR2: LNHDA, SQIVND (reference sequence). CDR3 in DNA: TGTGCCAGTAGAATGACAGGGGCTGGAAACACCATATATTTT. This codes for CASRMTGAGNTIYF.

This clone has only a few counts. The chain has TRBV5-1 and TRBJ2-7; D call uncertain. The V gene lost 7 bases and the J gene lost 5 bases, with 16 bases spanning the gap. The V gene's germline CDR1 is SGHRS and CDR2 YFSETQ. The CDR3 runs 13 residues. The CDR3 loop reads CASRLSAINEQYF. Written as DNA, the CDR3 is TGCGCCAGCCGACTCTCAGCAATCAACGAGCAGTACTTC.

This clone was counted once. The chain uses TRBV20-1 and TRBJ2-4; 9 bases map to TRBD2. Germline lookup yields CDR1 DFQATT and CDR2 SNEGSKA (reference sequence). J gave up 5 bases and V 3 bases, and 5 bases lay outside the gene matches. The CDR3 spans 14 residues. The CDR3 nucleotides are TGCAGTGCTAGTTCTAGCGGGACCCAAAACATTCAGTACTTC. Its translation: CSASSSGTQNIQYF.

This chain links TRBV4-1 with TRBJ2-1; D is perhaps TRBD1 (6 bases). V lost 0 bases, J lost 7 bases, and 13 bases lay in between. This CDR3 has 15 residues. Germline CDR1 is MGHRA and CDR2 is YSYEKL. The CDR3 spells CASSQDHRVRNEQFF. DNA for the CDR3: TGCGCCAGCAGCCAAGATCACAGGGTAAGGAATGAGCAGTTCTTC.

J is TRBJ2-5 and V is TRBV28; 11 bases are shared with TRBD1. V was pared by 6 bases and J by 4 bases, with 7 bases of the junction left unmatched. The germline CDR1 and CDR2 sequences are MDHEN and SYDVKM. The CDR3 length is 15 residues. The CDR3 loop reads CASRPGTGGGETQYF. The CDR3 DNA is TGTGCCAGCAGGCCCGGGACAGGGGGTGGAGAGACCCAGTACTTC.

This chain links TRBV12-3 or TRBV12-4 with TRBJ2-7; D may be TRBD2 (5 bases). V dropped 3 bases and J dropped 8 bases, with 14 bases sitting between them. The CDR3 spans 13 residues. Written as DNA, the CDR3 is TGTGCCAGCAGTTTTGATGAGGGTAATAAGCAGTACTTC. Protein product: CASSFDEGNKQYF.

The chain is built from TRBV6-5 and TRBJ2-2; 8 nucleotides line up with TRBD1. V dropped 6 bases and J dropped 3; count of bases not matched to a gene: 3. CDR3 length: 14 amino acids. Germline CDR1 is MNHEY and CDR2 is SVGAGI. CDR3 nucleotide sequence: TGTGCCAGCAGCCAGGACAGGGACACCGGGGAGCTGTTTTTT. It specifies CASSQDRDTGELFF.

The CDR3 sequence is CASSIQSRGREPQHF. In DNA form, the CDR3 reads TGTGCCAGTAGCATCCAGTCCCGGGGAAGAGAGCCCCAGCATTTT. The chain joins TRBV19 to TRBJ1-5, with no clear D. This CDR3 has 15 residues. From germline, CDR1 is LNHDA and CDR2 SQIVND (reference sequence). Trimming took off 6 bases at V and 8 bases at J, with 20 bases between the two ends.

This chain connects TRBV5-1 to TRBJ2-1, with 11 bases lining up with TRBD2. V lost 4 bases, J lost 8 bases, and 8 bases stayed unmatched. The CDR3 consists of 15 residues. Germline V gene sequence: CDR1 SGHRS, CDR2 YFSETQ. CDR3 nucleotide sequence: TGCGCCAGCAGCGCTGTCGTTAGCGGGAGGGATGAGCAGTTCTTC. This codes for CASSAVVSGRDEQFF. Drawing the rest from reference TRBV5-1 and TRBJ2-1, the complete variable domain is KAGVTQTPRYLIKTRGQQVTLSCSPISGHRSVSWYQQTPGQGLQFLFEYFSETQRNKGNFPGRFSGRQFSNSRSEMNVSTLELGDSALYLCASSAVVSGRDEQFFGPGTRLTVL.

J is TRBJ2-7 and V is TRBV7-2; a possible D gene is TRBD1 (6 bases). Per the germline V gene, CDR1 is SGHTA and CDR2 is FQGNSA. This CDR3 comprises 15 residues. The ends were cut back, 5 bases at V and 3 bases at J, with 17 bases in the middle. In DNA form, the CDR3 reads TGTGCCAGCAGCAGTGCTTCGACAGGCAACTACGAGCAGTACTTC. This codes for CASSSASTGNYEQYF. The full variable domain, with the rest looked up from reference TRBV7-2 and TRBJ2-7, is GAGVSQSPSNKVTEKGKDVELRCDPISGHTALYWYRQSLGQGLEFLIYFQGNSAPDKSGLPSDRFSAERTGGSVSTLTIQRTQQEDSAVYLCASSSASTGNYEQYFGPGTRLTVT.

The chain combines TRBV3-1 (or the pseudogene TRBV3-2) with TRBJ2-5, with 12 bases lining up with TRBD1. The CDR3 covers 16 residues. CDR1 is LGHDT, CDR2 YNNKEL, per germline (reference sequence). V trimming: 4 bases; J trimming: 5 bases; junction bases outside the gene matches: 8. The CDR3 sequence: CASSPGTGGARETQYF. The CDR3 nucleotides are TGTGCCAGCAGCCCCGGGACAGGGGGCGCGAGGGAGACCCAGTACTTC.

In its sample, this clone was seen a few times. The V gene is TRBV5-6, the J gene TRBJ1-1; the match to TRBD1 covers 7 bases. CDR1 and CDR2 from the germline V gene are SGHDT and YYEEEE. After removal of 0 bases from V and 10 bases from J, the junction contained 3 bases not matched to a gene. The CDR3 is 12 amino acids. Here the CDR3 DNA reads TGTGCCAGCAGCTTGGAACAGGGGAGAGCTTTCTTT. It specifies CASSLEQGRAFF.

The CDR3 nucleotides read TGTGCCAGCAGCGGCGACAGGGTAGGGGCTGAAGCTTTCTTT. Translated, it gives CASSGDRVGAEAFF. V is TRBV7-2 and J is TRBJ1-1; 7 positions agree with TRBD1. Trimming at V came to 5 bases and at J to 6 bases, leaving 9 bases not matched to a gene. Germline V CDR1 and CDR2: SGHTA, FQGNSA. The CDR3 sequence is 14 residues long.

The genes are TRBV15 and TRBJ1-4; 9 nucleotides line up with TRBD1. The CDR3 sequence is 18 residues long. Germline-derived CDR1 and CDR2 are LNHNV and YYDKDF (reference sequence). V shed 3 bases and J 5 bases; nucleotides not matched to a gene: 13. The CDR3 reads CATSSANGQGRTNEKLFF. As DNA, the CDR3 is TGTGCCACCAGCAGCGCAAATGGACAGGGGCGGACCAATGAAAAACTGTTTTTT.

V usage is TRBV11-2 and J usage is TRBJ2-1; TRBD1 matches at 7 bases. The germline V gene encodes CDR1 SGHAT and CDR2 FQNNGV. Trimming cost V 2 bases and J 2 bases; bases outside gene matches: 3. This CDR3 is 15 amino acids long. The CDR3 DNA follows: TGTGCCAGCAGCTTAAACAGGGGTCCCTACAATGAGCAGTTCTTC. Amino acids: CASSLNRGPYNEQFF.

The rearrangement joins TRBV20-1 to TRBJ2-7; weak D call: TRBD2 (5 bases). CDR1 and CDR2 (germline): DFQATT, SNEGSKA (reference sequence). The CDR3 consists of 9 residues. Trimming took 8 bases from V and 7 from J, leaving 9 bases between them. Here the CDR3 reads CSTEREQYF. CDR3 DNA sequence: TGCAGTACAGAGCGGGAGCAGTACTTC.

This chain uses TRBV7-2 with TRBJ2-2, with TRBD2 matching over 9 bases. V gave up 3 bases and J gave up 8 bases; unmatched junction bases: 7. Germline CDR1 and CDR2: SGHTA and FQGNSA. This CDR3 is built from 15 residues. The CDR3 DNA reads as TGTGCCAGCAGCTTGATTAGCGGGAGTTCGGGGGAGCTGTTTTTT. Residues: CASSLISGSSGELFF.

The rearrangement joins TRBV4-1 to TRBJ1-2; the match to TRBD1 covers 7 bases. The germline V gene has CDR1 MGHRA and CDR2 YSYEKL. CDR3 length equals 15 residues. Losses at the gene ends were 4 bases for V and 2 bases for J; bases not matched to a gene: 7. CDR3 residues: CASSLTGLENYGYTF. The DNA of the CDR3 is TGCGCCAGCAGCCTGACAGGGTTAGAAAACTATGGCTACACCTTC.